Reported below is one T cell receptor (beta chain). This clone has just a few counts. Which antigen it targets is not known. Base qualities are missing; no much larger clone stands one base away. From the germline V gene, CDR1 is MGHDK and CDR2 is SYGVNS. V loses 8 bases, J loses 10 bases, and the germline ends lie 9 bases apart. The CDR3 contains 10 residues, cysteine and phenylalanine counted. Kept here is only the CDR3 DNA, which spans 30 bases and is read in frame from base 1. This sample is part of a study of cytomegalovirus exposure and HLA in healthy donors (dated by TCRdb to the late 2010s). A note on the overall study: In an earlier analysis of 550 to 750 of the donors, 276 Gb of sequence data and 120 million or so unique TCR beta sequences from about 190 million T cells were reported. About 280 gigabases of sequencing data and around 87 million unique TCR sequences were included in an early release covering roughly 700 HLA-typed donors. Among the roughly 400 genotyped donors, about 85% belonged to the genetic ancestry cluster associated with self-reported Caucasian donors. The study aimed to test whether cataloging public T cell receptors could reveal signatures of past pathogen exposure. Using immunosequencing, the study profiled T cell repertoires from fewer than 700 subjects and related those repertoires to cytomegalovirus serostatus. A separate validation cohort of approximately 130 different subjects was used in addition to the 666-subject first cohort. To predict cytomegalovirus infection status, the study brought together high-throughput TCR immunosequencing, statistical association of individual TCRs with disease status, and machine learning. To study patterns of TCR occurrence, a later analysis re-analyzed previously published TCR beta repertoires from 666 donors and added high-resolution HLA genotyping. Rather than using new phenotypic data, the later analysis identified candidate immune exposures from TCR beta sequences and from how often those sequences occurred across donors. An earlier analysis of nearly 600 of the donors applied high-throughput TCR beta sequencing to assess whether each TCR beta V gene segment acted as functional or pseudogenic. Alongside the repertoire data, information on donor age, sex, ethnicity and CMV serostatus was compiled. In a later genetic analysis, genome-wide SNP genotypes for about 65% of the 666 donors were used, and that subset was treated as a discovery cohort. Every discovery cohort repertoire had been produced on one sequencing platform. HLA typing covered class I and class II loci at four-digit resolution. Typing coverage varied by locus: roughly 629-630 donors for A, B, C, DRB1 and DQB1; approximately 500 for DQA1; nearly 610 for DPA1; 450 to 480 for DPB1. About five DR-DQ haplotypes were treated as single units for association and clustering because of strong linkage in the cohort. On average, roughly 250,000 unique TCR beta nucleotide sequences were sequenced per donor among some 430 genotyped donors of the cohort, with about 19% of those sequences being non-productive.

The cohort comprised fewer than 700 healthy bone marrow donors. At the time of sampling, every cohort member was nominally healthy, though immune exposures that went unrecorded were likely present. The donor was CMV seronegative and belonged to the group of around 350 seronegative cohort members. Every donor gave a peripheral blood sample, and the peripheral blood mononuclear cells from that sample were used for TCR beta sequencing. The Qiagen DNeasy Blood Extraction Kit was used to extract genomic DNA from the blood cell samples. Preparation of the library involved the immunoSEQ multiplex PCR assay. The multiplex PCR relied on a mix of 60 forward primers for TCR Vbeta segments and 13 reverse primers for TCR Jbeta segments. A multiplex PCR assay on genomic DNA amplified the CDR3 region of rearranged TCR beta genes. The Illumina HiSeq System was used to sequence the amplified TCR beta libraries as 87-base-pair reads. Turning to the authors' computational methods: A later analysis tallied roughly 80 million unique TCR beta chains across the 640 or so repertoires, and around 9.9 million of those chains were shared by two or more donors. To remove PCR and sequencing errors, raw reads were error-corrected and collapsed into unique sequences using a nearest-neighbor algorithm that merged closely related sequences. CDR3 sequences were aligned to IMGT reference sequences to assign V, D and J gene segments. Each retained sequence needed at least a six-nucleotide match to both a V gene segment and a J gene segment. Rearrangements were called productive when the CDR3 lacked stop codons and stayed in frame with V and J; all others were non-productive. CDR3 was defined by IMGT convention, running from the second conserved V-encoded cysteine to the conserved J-encoded phenylalanine. Sequences without an unambiguous match to a single V gene segment were excluded from the earlier analysis of 500 to 700 of the donors. In an earlier analysis of approximately 500 of the donors, a V segment was called functional when productive rearrangements were above 56.7%, and segregating when the standard deviation between donors exceeded 5%. A statistical classification framework was developed to diagnose cytomegalovirus status using the catalog of TCR beta chain sequences. A later analysis assigned V and J genes by comparing TCR nucleotide sequences with IMGT/GENE-DB human TR gene sequences. Using the TCRdist pipeline, a later analysis assigned CDR3 sequences along with most-parsimonious VDJ recombination scenarios. In a later analysis, each TCR beta chain was defined by its CDR3 amino acid sequence together with its V-gene family, and reads without a unique V-gene family were excluded. In a later analysis, 450 to 600 highly shared, low-generation-probability nucleotide sequences were removed to address suspected cross-contamination and a sequencing artifact. In a later analysis, a clonal expansion index for each public chain was calculated from normalized within-repertoire ranks of inferred template counts. In a later analysis, generation probabilities were computed using a VDJ recombination model fitted to out-of-frame rearrangements, and the results were checked against IGoR. In a later analysis, TCR-TCR, TCR-HLA and TCR-CMV co-occurrence was scored with hypergeometric tests, and a repertoire-size bias correction was applied to TCR pairs. False discovery rates were estimated in a later analysis by permuting HLA or CMV assignments 20 times. In a later analysis, co-occurring TCRs were grouped with DBSCAN, and TCRdist sequence similarity was added when clustering was performed within HLA-allele-positive subsets. Repertoires with fewer than 30,000 or more than 120,000 public chains, plus five repertoires with anomalous nucleotide sharing, were excluded from co-occurrence clustering. Not all clones reach the TCRdb copy of this immuneACCESS table, which keeps in-frame sequences only. Checked studies attribute under half of the gap to unresolved V genes and leave the rest unexplained. V and J calls and clone size are copied from that table; D and trimming were computed from the DNA. The sample contains some 130,000 clones, about four fifths of them found a single time. Clones ranked in the top ten supply 0.55% to 0.85% of the sample.

Paper-wide results and their limitations: In a later analysis, HLA-associated TCR beta chains were found to be more clonally expanded and to have lower generation probabilities than equally common non-associated chains. A later analysis associated 17,000 or so TCR beta sequences with specific HLA alleles at a false discovery rate of 0.05. Correlated functional status among segregating V segments might reflect linkage disequilibrium, but an unknown experimental factor could not be ruled out. It was suggested by the authors that the approach could potentially be generalized to other disease states and immunological phenotypes. Sequencing depth was assumed to be roughly uniform across donors in the presence/absence analyses, though that assumption may not hold. Strong co-occurrence of HLA alleles, especially DR and DQ, made assigning TCR associations to individual alleles difficult. A later analysis reported that several top co-occurrence clusters appeared linked to parvovirus B19, influenza, CMV and Epstein-Barr virus. The 87-base-pair reads could not distinguish some IMGT-functional V segments, including TRBV6-2 and TRBV6-3, so those segments were excluded. HLA typing was unavailable for some donors at each locus, so association tests used only the typed subset. In a later analysis, most CMV-associated TCR beta chains were found to appear HLA-restricted, with HLA associations seemingly driven largely by CMV exposure. Across donors, most TCR sequences were observed very rarely, whereas some public TCRs were present in many individuals. According to a later analysis, TCR association rates differed among HLA loci, with DRB1 alleles showing the most associated TCRs and HLA-C alleles showing the fewest. Broadly in line with IMGT annotations, most TCR beta V segments showed up in productive rearrangements about 90% or about 30% of the time in an earlier analysis of 587 of the donors. This cohort had only TCR beta chains sequenced, and the lack of alpha or paired-chain data limited which features could be detected. According to a later genetic analysis, donors in an Asian-associated ancestry cluster had fewer N-insertions in productive TCRs than the approximately 670-donor mean. V-gene and J-gene trimming of TCR beta chains was associated with a missense DCLRE1C variant in a later genetic analysis, and the association was replicated in an independent cohort. A few of the identified cytomegalovirus-associated TCR beta chains were confirmed in vitro to be specific for cytomegalovirus antigens. About 17 rarely observed V segments, including chromosome 9 orphons, were excluded from the earlier analysis of some 590 of the donors because counts were too low. The classifier was reported to diagnose cytomegalovirus status with high specificity and sensitivity in both the original and validation cohorts. A further reported finding was that TCR beta sequences accurately predicted the HLA-A and HLA-B alleles for most subjects in the first cohort. CMV serostatus was the only immune exposure information available for the cohort. A total of about 180 TCR beta chains were listed by the study as associated with cytomegalovirus. The sequencing pipeline was judged likely to have produced a cluster of highly shared sequence variants as a technical artifact.

Here the chain combines TRBV25-1 and TRBJ2-1; the D gene is perhaps TRBD1, from 6 matching bases. This TCR came from a man younger than 35 in good health and CMV-seronegative. The sequenced sample consisted of PBMCs. CDR3 sequence: CASLQGEQFF. In nucleotide form, the sequence is TGTGCCAGCCTACAGGGAGAGCAGTTCTTC.